This T cell receptor (beta chain) is drawn from a study of CD8 T cells in ankylosing spondylitis. TCRdb passed the 5' RACE reads through MiXCR, listing each CDR3 protein once. Of about 340,000 distinct CDR3 sequences in the sample, 8% were seen once. From germline, CDR1 is SGHDT and CDR2 YYEEEE. Trimming pared 4 bases from V and 3 bases from J, leaving 13 bases between. The CDR3 has 14 amino acids. This clonotype has ten or more counts. The antigen is not known. Study results and limitations: Ankylosing spondylitis blood seemed to carry a telltale TCR beta motif made of under 10 highly homologous variants.

Sequencing was performed on blood, either unsorted or a sorted T cell fraction (not recorded which). This TCR derives from a male donor with ankylosing spondylitis. The rearrangement joins TRBV5-6 to TRBJ1-2; the D gene is possibly TRBD1 (6 bases). The CDR3 DNA follows: TGTGCCAGCAGCCTATTGGACAGAGACTATGGCTACACCTTC. It codes for CASSLLDRDYGYTF.